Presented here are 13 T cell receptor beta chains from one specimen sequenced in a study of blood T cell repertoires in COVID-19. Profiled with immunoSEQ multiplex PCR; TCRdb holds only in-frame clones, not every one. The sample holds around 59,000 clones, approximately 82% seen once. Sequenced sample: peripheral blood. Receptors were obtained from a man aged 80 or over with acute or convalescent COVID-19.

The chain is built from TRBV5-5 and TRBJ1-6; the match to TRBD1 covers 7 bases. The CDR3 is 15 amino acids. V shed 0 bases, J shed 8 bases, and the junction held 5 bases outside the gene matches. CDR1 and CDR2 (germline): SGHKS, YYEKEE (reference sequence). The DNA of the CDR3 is TGTGCCAGCAGCTTGGAAGGGACAGAGTATTCACCCCTCCACTTT. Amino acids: CASSLEGTEYSPLHF.

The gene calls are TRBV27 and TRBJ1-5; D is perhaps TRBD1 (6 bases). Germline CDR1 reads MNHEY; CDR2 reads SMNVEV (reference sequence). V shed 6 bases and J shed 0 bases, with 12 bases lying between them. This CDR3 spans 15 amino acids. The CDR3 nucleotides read TGTGCCAGCAGCCTGACAGGTTATAGCAATCAGCCCCAGCATTTT. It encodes CASSLTGYSNQPQHF.

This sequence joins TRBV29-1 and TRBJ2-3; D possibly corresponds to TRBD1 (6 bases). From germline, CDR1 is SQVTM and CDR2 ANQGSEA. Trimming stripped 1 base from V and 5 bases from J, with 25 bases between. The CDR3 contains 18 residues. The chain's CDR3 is CSVEVDDRPDLEGDTQYF. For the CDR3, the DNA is TGCAGCGTTGAAGTTGATGACAGGCCCGACCTCGAGGGAGATACGCAGTATTTT.

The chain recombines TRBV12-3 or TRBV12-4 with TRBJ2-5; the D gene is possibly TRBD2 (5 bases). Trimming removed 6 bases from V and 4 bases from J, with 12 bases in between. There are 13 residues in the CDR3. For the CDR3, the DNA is TGTGCCAGCAGCCGCGGGTGGGGAGAGACCCAGTACTTC. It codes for CASSRGWGETQYF.

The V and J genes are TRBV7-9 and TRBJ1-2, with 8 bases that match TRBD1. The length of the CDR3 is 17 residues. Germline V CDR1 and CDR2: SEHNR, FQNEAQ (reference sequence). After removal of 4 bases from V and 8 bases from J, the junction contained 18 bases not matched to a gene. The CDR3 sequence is CASSSWDRRGLYVGYTF. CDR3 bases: TGTGCCAGCAGCTCTTGGGACAGGAGGGGACTCTATGTCGGCTACACCTTC.

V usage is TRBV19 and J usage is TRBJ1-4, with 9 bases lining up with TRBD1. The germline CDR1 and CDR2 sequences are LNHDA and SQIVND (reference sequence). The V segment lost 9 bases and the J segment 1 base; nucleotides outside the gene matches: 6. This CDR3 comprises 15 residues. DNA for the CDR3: TGTGCCAGGGAACGGACAGGGGTAACTAATGAAAAACTGTTTTTT. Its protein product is CARERTGVTNEKLFF.

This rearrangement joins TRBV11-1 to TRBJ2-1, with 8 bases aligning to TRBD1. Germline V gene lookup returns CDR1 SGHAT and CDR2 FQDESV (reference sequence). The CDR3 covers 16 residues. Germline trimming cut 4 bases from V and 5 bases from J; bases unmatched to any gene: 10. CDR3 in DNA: TGTGCCAGCAGCTCCCGGGACAGGCGATTAAACAATGAGCAGTTCTTC. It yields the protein CASSSRDRRLNNEQFF. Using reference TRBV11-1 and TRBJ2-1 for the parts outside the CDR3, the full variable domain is EAEVAQSPRYKITEKSQAVAFWCDPISGHATLYWYRQILGQGPELLVQFQDESVVDDSQLPKDRFSAERLKGVDSTLKIQPAELGDSAMYLCASSSRDRRLNNEQFFGPGTRLTVL.

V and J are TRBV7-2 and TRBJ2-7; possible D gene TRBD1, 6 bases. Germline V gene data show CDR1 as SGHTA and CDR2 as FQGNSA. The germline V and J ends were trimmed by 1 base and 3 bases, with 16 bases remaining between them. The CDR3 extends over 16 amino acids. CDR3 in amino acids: CASSLGSGQGIYEQYF. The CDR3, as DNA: TGTGCCAGCAGCTTAGGGTCCGGGCAGGGGATCTACGAGCAGTACTTC.

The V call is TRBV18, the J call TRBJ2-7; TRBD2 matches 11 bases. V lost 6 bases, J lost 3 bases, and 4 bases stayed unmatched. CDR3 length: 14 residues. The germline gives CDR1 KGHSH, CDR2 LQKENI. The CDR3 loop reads CASSTGLAVYEQYF. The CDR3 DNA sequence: TGTGCCAGCTCGACGGGACTAGCGGTCTACGAGCAGTACTTC.

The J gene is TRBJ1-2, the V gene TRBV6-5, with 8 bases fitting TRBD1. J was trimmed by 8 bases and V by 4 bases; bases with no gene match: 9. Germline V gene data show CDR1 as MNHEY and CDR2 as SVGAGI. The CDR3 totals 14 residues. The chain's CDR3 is CASSSGGLLGGYTF. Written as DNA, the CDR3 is TGTGCCAGCAGTTCAGGGGGCCTCCTAGGCGGCTACACCTTC.

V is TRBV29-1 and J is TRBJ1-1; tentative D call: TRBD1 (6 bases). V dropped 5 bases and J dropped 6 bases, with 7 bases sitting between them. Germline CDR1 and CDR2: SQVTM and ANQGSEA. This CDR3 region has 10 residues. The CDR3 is CSVRQAEAFF. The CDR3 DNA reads TGCAGCGTTCGACAGGCTGAAGCTTTCTTT.

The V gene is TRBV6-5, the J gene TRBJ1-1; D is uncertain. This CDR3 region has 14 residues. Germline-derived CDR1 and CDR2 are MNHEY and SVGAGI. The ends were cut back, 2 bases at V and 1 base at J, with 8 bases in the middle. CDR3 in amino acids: CASSYREENTEAFF. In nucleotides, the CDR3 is TGTGCCAGCAGTTACCGGGAAGAGAACACTGAAGCTTTCTTT.

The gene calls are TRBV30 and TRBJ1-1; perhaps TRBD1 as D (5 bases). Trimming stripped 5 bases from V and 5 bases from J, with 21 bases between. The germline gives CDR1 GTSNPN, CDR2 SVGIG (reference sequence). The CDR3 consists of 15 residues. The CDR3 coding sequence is TGTGCCTGGGATCGTGGACGCCGGGGGGGAACTGAAGCTTTCTTT. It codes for CAWDRGRRGGTEAFF.